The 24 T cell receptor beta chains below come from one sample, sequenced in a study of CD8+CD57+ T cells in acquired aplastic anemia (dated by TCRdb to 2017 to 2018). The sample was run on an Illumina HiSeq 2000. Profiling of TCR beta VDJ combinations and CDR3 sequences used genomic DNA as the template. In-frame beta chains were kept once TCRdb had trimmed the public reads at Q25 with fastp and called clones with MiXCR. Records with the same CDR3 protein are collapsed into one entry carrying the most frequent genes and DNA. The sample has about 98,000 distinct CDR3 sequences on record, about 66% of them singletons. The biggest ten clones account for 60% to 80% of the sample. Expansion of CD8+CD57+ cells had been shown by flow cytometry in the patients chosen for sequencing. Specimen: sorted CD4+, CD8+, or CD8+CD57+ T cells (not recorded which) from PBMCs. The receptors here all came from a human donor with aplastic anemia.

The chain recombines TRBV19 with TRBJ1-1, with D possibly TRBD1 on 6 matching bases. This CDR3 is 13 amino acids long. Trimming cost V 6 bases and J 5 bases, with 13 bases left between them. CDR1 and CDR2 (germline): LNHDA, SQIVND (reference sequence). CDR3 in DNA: TGTGCCAGTAGGATCTCAGGGGCTACTGAAGCTTTCTTT. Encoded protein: CASRISGATEAFF.

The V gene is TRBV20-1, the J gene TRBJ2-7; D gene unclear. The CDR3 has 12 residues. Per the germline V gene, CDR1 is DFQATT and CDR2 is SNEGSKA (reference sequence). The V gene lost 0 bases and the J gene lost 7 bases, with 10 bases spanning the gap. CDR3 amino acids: CSARDTAAEQYF. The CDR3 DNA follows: TGCAGTGCTAGAGATACAGCCGCAGAGCAGTACTTC.

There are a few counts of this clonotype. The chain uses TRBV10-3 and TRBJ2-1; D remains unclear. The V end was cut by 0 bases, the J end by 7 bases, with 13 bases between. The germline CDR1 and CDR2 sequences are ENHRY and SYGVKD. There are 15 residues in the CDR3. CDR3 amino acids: CAISESRSQLNEQFF. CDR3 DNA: TGTGCCATCAGTGAGTCACGGTCGCAGCTAAATGAGCAGTTCTTC.

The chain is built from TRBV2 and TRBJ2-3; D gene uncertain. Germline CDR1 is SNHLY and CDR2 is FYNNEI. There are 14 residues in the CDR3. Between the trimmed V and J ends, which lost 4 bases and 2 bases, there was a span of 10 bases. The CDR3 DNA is TGTGCCAGCAGTGTAACCATAGTCACAGATACGCAGTATTTT. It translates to CASSVTIVTDTQYF.

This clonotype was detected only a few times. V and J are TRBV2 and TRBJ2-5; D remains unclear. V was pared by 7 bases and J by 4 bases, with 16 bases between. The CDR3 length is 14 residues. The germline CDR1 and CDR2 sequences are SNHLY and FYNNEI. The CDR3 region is CASKPSGRLETQYF. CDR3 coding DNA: TGTGCCAGCAAGCCGAGTGGTAGGCTAGAGACCCAGTACTTC.

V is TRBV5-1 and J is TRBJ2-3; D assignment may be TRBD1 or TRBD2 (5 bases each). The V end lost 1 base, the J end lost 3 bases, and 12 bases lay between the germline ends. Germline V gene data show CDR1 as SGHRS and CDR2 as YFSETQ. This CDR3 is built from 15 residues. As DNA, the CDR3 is TGCGCCAGCAGCTTGATCGGGGCAGGGACAGATACGCAGTATTTT. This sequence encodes CASSLIGAGTDTQYF.

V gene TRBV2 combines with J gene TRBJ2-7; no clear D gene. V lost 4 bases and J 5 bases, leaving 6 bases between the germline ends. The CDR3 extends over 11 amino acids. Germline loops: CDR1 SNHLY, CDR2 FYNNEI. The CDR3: CASSVGHEQYF. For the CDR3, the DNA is TGTGCCAGCAGTGTTGGACACGAGCAGTACTTC.

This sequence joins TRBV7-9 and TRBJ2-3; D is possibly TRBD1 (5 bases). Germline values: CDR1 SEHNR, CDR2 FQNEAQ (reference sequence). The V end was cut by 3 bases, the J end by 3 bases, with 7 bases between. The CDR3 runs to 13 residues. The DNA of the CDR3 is TGTGCCAGCAGCTTGCCAGGGACAGATACGCAGTATTTT. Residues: CASSLPGTDTQYF.

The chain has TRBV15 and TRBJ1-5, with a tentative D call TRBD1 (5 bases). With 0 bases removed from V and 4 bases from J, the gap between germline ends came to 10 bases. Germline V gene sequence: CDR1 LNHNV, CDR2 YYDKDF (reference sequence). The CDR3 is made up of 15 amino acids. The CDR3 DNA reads TGTGCCACCAGCAGAGATTTCTCAGGGAATCAGCCCCAGCATTTT. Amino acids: CATSRDFSGNQPQHF.

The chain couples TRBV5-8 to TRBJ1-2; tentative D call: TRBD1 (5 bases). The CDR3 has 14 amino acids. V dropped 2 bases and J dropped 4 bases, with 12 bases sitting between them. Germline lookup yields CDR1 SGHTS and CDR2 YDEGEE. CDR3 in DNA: TGTGCCAGCAGCTTCCTACAGGCCGTCTATGGCTACACCTTC. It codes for CASSFLQAVYGYTF.

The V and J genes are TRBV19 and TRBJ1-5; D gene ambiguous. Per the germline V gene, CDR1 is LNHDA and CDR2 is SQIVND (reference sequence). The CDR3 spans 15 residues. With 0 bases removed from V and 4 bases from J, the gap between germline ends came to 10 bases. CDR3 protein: CASSIDDGGNQPQHF. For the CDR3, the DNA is TGTGCCAGTAGTATAGATGATGGCGGTAATCAGCCCCAGCATTTT.

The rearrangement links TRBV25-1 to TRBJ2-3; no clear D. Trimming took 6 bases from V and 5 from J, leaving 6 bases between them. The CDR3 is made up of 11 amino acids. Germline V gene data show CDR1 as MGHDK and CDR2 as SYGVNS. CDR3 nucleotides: TGTGCCAGCAGCCATGGAGATACGCAGTATTTT. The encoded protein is CASSHGDTQYF.

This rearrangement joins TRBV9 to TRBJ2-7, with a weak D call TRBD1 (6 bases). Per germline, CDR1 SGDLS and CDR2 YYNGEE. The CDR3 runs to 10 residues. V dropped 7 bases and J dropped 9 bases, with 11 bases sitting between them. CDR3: CASGGRGQYF. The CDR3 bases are TGTGCCAGCGGAGGCAGGGGGCAGTACTTC.

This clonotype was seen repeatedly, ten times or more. The CDR3 is CASSETVALNTEAFF. CDR3 bases: TGTGCCAGCAGTGAAACAGTGGCTCTGAACACTGAAGCTTTCTTT. The chain joins TRBV6-1 to TRBJ1-1; D gene unclear. CDR1 MNHNS and CDR2 SASEGT come from the germline V gene. The CDR3 runs to 15 residues. V was pared by 2 bases and J by 0 bases, with 10 bases between.

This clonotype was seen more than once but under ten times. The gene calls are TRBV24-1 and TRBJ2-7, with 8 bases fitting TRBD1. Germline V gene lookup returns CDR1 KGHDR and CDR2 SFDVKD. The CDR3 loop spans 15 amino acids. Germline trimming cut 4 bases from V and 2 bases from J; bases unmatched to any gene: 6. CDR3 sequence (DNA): TGTGCCACCAGTGACCGGGGACAGGTAGCCTACGAGCAGTACTTC. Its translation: CATSDRGQVAYEQYF.

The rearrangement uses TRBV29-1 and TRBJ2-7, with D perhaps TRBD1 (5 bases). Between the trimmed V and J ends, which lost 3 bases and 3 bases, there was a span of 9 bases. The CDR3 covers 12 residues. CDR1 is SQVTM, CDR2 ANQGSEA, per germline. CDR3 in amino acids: CSVEAQGYEQYF. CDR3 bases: TGCAGCGTTGAGGCGCAGGGCTACGAGCAGTACTTC.

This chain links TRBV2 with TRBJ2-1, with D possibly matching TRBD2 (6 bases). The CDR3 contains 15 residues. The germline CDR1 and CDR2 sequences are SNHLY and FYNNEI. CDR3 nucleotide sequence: TGTGCGACCACCTTCGGGAGCGGACCCTACAATGAGCAGTTCTTC. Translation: CATTFGSGPYNEQFF. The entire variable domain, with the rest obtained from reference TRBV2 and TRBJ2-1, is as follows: EPEVTQTPSHQVTQMGQEVILRCVPISNHLYFYWYRQILGQKVEFLVSFYNNEISEKSEIFDDQFSVERPDGSNFTLKIRSTKLEDSAMYFCATTFGSGPYNEQFFGPGTRLTVL.

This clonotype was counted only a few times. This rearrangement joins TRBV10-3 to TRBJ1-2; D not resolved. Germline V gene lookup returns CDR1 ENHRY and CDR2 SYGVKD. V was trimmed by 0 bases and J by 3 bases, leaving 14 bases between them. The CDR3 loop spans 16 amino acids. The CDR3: CAISESGPRGHYGYTF. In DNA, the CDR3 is TGTGCCATCAGTGAGTCTGGTCCCAGAGGACACTATGGCTACACCTTC.

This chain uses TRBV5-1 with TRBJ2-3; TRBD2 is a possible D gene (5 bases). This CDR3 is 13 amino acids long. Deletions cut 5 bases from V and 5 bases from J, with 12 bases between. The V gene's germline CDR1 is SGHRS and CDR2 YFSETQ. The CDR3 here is CASSGLNVDTQYF. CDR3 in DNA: TGCGCCAGCAGTGGACTTAACGTAGATACGCAGTATTTT.

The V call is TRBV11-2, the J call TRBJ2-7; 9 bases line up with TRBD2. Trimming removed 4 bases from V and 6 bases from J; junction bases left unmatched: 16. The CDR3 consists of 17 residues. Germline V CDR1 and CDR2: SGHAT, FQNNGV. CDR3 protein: CASSSNALAGVGFEQYF. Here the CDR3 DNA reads TGTGCCAGCAGCTCAAACGCGTTAGCGGGAGTTGGGTTCGAGCAGTACTTC.

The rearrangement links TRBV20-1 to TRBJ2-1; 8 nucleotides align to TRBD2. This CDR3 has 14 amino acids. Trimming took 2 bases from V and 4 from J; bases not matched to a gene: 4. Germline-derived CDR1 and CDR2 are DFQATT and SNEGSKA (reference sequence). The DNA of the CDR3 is TGCAGTGCTAGATCGGGACTAGGTTACAATGAGCAGTTCTTC. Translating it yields CSARSGLGYNEQFF.

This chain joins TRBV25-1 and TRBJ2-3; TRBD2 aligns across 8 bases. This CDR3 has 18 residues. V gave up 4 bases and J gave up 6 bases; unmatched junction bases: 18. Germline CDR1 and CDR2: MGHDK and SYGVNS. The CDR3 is CASSAGGLEYSRRDTQYF. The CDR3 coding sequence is TGTGCCAGCAGTGCTGGGGGACTAGAGTATAGTAGAAGGGATACGCAGTATTTT.

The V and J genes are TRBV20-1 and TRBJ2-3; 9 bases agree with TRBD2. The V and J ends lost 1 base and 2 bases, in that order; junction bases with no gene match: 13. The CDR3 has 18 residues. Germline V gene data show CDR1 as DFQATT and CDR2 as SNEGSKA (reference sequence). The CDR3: CSARGGVPGLAPTDTQYF. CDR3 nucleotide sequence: TGCAGTGCTAGAGGAGGGGTCCCGGGACTAGCACCCACAGATACGCAGTATTTT.

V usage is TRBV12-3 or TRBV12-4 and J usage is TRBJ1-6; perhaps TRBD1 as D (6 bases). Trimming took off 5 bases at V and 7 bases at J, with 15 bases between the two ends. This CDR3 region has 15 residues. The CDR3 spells CASSPSGQHNSPLHF. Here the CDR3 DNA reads TGTGCCAGCAGTCCTTCCGGACAGCACAATTCACCCCTCCACTTT.